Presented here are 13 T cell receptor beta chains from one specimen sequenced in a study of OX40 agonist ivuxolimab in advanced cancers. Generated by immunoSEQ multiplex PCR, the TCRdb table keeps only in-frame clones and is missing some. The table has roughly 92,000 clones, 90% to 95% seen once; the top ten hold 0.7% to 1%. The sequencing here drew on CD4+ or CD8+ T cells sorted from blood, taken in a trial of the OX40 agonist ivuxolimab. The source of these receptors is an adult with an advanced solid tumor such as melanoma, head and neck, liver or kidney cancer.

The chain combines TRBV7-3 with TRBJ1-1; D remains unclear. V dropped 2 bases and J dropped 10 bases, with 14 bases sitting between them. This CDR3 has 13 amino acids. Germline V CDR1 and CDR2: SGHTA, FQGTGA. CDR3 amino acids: CASSLPPSAGAFF. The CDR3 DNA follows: TGTGCCAGCAGCTTACCCCCTTCTGCAGGAGCTTTCTTT. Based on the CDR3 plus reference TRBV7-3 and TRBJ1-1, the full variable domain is GAGVSQTPSNKVTEKGKYVELRCDPISGHTALYWYRQSLGQGPEFLIYFQGTGAADDSGLPNDRFFAVRPEGSVSTLKIQRTERGDSAVYLCASSLPPSAGAFFGQGTRLTVV.

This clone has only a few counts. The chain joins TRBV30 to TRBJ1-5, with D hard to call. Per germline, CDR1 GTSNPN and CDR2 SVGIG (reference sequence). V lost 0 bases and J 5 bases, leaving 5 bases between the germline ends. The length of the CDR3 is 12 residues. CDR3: CAWSVPYQPQHF. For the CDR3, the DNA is TGTGCCTGGAGTGTACCCTATCAGCCCCAGCATTTT.

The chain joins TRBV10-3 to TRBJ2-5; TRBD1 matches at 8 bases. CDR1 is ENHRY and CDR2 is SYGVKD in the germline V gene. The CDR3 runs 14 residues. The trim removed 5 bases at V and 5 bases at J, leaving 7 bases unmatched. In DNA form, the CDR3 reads TGTGCCATCAGTCCGGGACAGGACGGGGAGACCCAGTACTTC. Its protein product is CAISPGQDGETQYF.

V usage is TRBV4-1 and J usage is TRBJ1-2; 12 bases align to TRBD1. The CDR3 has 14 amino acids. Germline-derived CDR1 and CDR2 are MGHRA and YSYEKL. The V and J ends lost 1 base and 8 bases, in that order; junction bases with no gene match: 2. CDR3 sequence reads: CASSQVGTGGGYTF. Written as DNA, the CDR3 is TGCGCCAGCAGCCAAGTAGGGACAGGGGGCGGCTACACCTTC.

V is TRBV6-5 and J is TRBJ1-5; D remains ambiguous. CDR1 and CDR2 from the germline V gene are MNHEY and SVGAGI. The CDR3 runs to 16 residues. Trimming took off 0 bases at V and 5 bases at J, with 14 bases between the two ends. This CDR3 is CASSYSPQIADQPQHF. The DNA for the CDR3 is TGTGCCAGCAGTTACTCGCCCCAGATAGCCGATCAGCCCCAGCATTTT.

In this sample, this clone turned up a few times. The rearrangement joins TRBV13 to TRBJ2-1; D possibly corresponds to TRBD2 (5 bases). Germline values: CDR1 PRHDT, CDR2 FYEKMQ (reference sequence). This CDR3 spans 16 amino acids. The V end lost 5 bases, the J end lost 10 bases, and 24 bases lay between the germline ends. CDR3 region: CASSSLGVIEREEQFF. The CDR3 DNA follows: TGTGCCAGCAGCAGCCTTGGGGTTATCGAGAGGGAGGAGCAGTTCTTC.

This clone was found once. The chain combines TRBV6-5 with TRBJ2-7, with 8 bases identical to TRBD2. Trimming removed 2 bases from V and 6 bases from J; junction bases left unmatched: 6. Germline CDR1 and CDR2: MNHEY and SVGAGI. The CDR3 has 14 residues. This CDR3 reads CASSYRAGVPEQYF. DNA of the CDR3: TGTGCCAGCAGTTACCGAGCGGGAGTTCCCGAGCAGTACTTC.

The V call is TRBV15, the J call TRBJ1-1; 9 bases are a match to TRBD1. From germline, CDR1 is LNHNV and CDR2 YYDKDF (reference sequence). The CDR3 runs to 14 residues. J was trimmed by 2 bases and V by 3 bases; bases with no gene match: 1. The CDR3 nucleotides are TGTGCCACCAGCAGGGGACAGGGAAACACTGAAGCTTTCTTT. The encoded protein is CATSRGQGNTEAFF.

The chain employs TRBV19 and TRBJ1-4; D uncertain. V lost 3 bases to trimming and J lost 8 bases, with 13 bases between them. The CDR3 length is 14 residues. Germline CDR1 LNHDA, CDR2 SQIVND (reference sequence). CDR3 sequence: CASSISGVGEKLFF. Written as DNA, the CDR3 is TGTGCCAGTAGTATTTCCGGGGTGGGGGAAAAACTGTTTTTT.

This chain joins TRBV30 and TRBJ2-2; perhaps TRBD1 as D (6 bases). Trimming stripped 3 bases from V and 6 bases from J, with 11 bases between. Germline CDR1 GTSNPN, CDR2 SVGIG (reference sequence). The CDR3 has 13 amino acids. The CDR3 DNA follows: TGTGCCTGGAGCAGGGGCTCGCCCGGGGAGCTGTTTTTT. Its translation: CAWSRGSPGELFF.

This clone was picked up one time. The CDR3 loop is CASFPGQGSIYEQYF. DNA for the CDR3: TGCGCCAGCTTCCCGGGACAGGGCAGCATCTACGAGCAGTACTTC. The chain couples TRBV5-1 to TRBJ2-7; 9 nucleotides align to TRBD1. The CDR3 has 15 amino acids. The V gene's germline CDR1 is SGHRS and CDR2 YFSETQ. The V and J ends lost 7 bases and 3 bases, in that order; junction bases with no gene match: 11.

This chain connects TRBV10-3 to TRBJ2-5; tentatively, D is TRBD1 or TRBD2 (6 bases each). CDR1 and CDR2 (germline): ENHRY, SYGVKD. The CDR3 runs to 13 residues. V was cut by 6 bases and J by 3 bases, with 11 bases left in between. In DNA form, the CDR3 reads TGTGCCATCAGCGCAGGGGAGGAAGAGACCCAGTACTTC. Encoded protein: CAISAGEEETQYF.

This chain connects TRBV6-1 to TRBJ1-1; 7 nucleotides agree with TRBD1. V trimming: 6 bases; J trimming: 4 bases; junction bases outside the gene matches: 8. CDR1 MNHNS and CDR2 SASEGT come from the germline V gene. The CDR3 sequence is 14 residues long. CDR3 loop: CASRWNRGGTEAFF. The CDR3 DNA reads TGTGCCAGCAGGTGGAACAGGGGTGGCACTGAAGCTTTCTTT.